Described below is a single TCR beta chain sequence and its context. Trimming at V came to 4 bases and at J to 5 bases, leaving 6 bases not matched to a gene. Germline CDR1 reads SEHNR; CDR2 reads FQNEAQ (reference sequence). CDR3 length equals 14 residues. Per the original data handling: Reference gene primer amplification gave nucleated cell count estimates. Data came from immunoSEQ multiplex PCR; TCRdb stores just in-frame clones and leaves some out. V and J calls and clone size follow that table, whereas D and trimming were derived from the DNA. Among 100,000 or so clones, over 70% were seen once, and the ten largest hold around 4.4%. The sample comes from a study of blood T cell repertoires in COVID-19. Study in general: Some COVID-19 samples were acute and others convalescent; all came from the United States, Italy and Spain.

The sample consisted of peripheral blood. V gene TRBV7-9 combines with J gene TRBJ2-7, with 9 bases lining up with TRBD1. The TCR comes from a man aged 55 to 70 with acute or convalescent COVID-19. The CDR3, as DNA: TGTGCCAGCAGCTCCCCGAGGACAGGGGACGAGCAGTACTTC. This sequence encodes CASSSPRTGDEQYF.